This passage covers 25 T cell receptor beta chains from one sample sequenced in a study of cytotoxic CD8 clonotypes in ibrutinib-treated CLL. Only in-frame clones appear in the TCRdb table, and some are missing; sequencing was by immunoSEQ multiplex PCR. Among about 39,000 clones, approximately 71% were seen once, and the ten largest hold about 7.4%. The sequenced sample was PBMCs, obtained at disease progression, from a patient treated with ibrutinib. Source of these receptors: a human donor with chronic lymphocytic leukemia.

J is TRBJ2-3 and V is TRBV7-9; a possible D gene is TRBD1 (6 bases). CDR1 is SEHNR, CDR2 FQNEAQ, per germline (reference sequence). With 1 base removed from V and 3 bases from J, the gap between germline ends came to 17 bases. This CDR3 has 17 amino acids. The CDR3 loop is CASSLEGTNLVTDTQYF. DNA of the CDR3: TGTGCCAGCAGCTTAGAAGGGACAAATTTGGTGACAGATACGCAGTATTTT.

V and J are TRBV11-3 and TRBJ2-1, with D uncertain. CDR1 SGHNT and CDR2 YENEEA come from the germline V gene. CDR3 length: 15 amino acids. Trimming took off 4 bases at V and 0 bases at J, with 10 bases between the two ends. CDR3 loop: CASSSEGSSYNEQFF. The CDR3 DNA follows: TGTGCCAGCAGCTCCGAAGGTAGCTCCTACAATGAGCAGTTCTTC.

This chain links TRBV5-1 with TRBJ1-3, with D perhaps TRBD1 (6 bases). The germline V and J ends were trimmed by 1 base and 3 bases, with 11 bases remaining between them. The CDR3 is 15 amino acids. CDR1 is SGHRS and CDR2 is YFSETQ in the germline V gene. The CDR3 bases are TGCGCCAGCAGCTTGACAGGGTCTGGTGGAAACACCATATATTTT. Translating it yields CASSLTGSGGNTIYF.

This sequence joins TRBV5-1 and TRBJ2-3; TRBD2 aligns across 12 bases. The CDR3 is 15 residues long. V was clipped by 5 bases and J by 2 bases; unmatched bases: 3. Germline CDR1 is SGHRS and CDR2 is YFSETQ. The CDR3 is CASSRTSGTTDTQYF. CDR3 DNA sequence: TGCGCCAGCAGTCGGACTAGCGGGACCACAGATACGCAGTATTTT.

This clone was seen just once. The V gene is TRBV9, the J gene TRBJ1-4; 9 nucleotides line up with TRBD1. The germline V gene has CDR1 SGDLS and CDR2 YYNGEE. Trimming took 4 bases from V and 7 from J; bases not matched to a gene: 8. CDR3 size: 15 residues. CDR3 bases: TGTGCCAGCAGCCCGAGGACAGGGGAGAGTGAAAAACTGTTTTTT. Protein sequence: CASSPRTGESEKLFF.

The V gene is TRBV7-9, the J gene TRBJ1-2; D is possibly TRBD1 (6 bases). The germline V gene has CDR1 SEHNR and CDR2 FQNEAQ (reference sequence). Trimming removed 5 bases at V and 1 base at J, with 17 bases between. This CDR3 comprises 16 residues. For the CDR3, the DNA is TGTGCCAGCAGCCTCTCGGGCGGGGGCCTTAACTATGGCTACACCTTC. It specifies CASSLSGGGLNYGYTF.

The chain uses TRBV30 and TRBJ2-5, with D possibly TRBD2 on 6 matching bases. Germline loops: CDR1 GTSNPN, CDR2 SVGIG (reference sequence). The germline V and J ends were trimmed by 4 bases and 3 bases, with 9 bases remaining between them. The CDR3 covers 12 residues. CDR3 amino acids: CAWTGGKETQYF. CDR3 coding DNA: TGTGCCTGGACCGGCGGGAAAGAGACCCAGTACTTC.

This clone came up a few times. The chain has TRBV29-1 and TRBJ1-1, with TRBD1 matching over 7 bases. The V gene end was trimmed by 3 bases and the J gene end by 1 base; junction bases not matched to a gene: 8. Germline V gene lookup returns CDR1 SQVTM and CDR2 ANQGSEA. This CDR3 is 15 amino acids long. The DNA for the CDR3 is TGCAGCGTTGAGTTTTGGGAGGGGGCGAACACTGAAGCTTTCTTT. Protein product: CSVEFWEGANTEAFF.

This clone occurred once. The gene calls are TRBV2 and TRBJ2-5, with 7 bases lining up with TRBD1. This CDR3 region has 15 residues. The germline CDR1 and CDR2 sequences are SNHLY and FYNNEI. V trimming: 5 bases; J trimming: 5 bases; junction bases outside the gene matches: 11. The CDR3 loop is CASSRDSLEGETQYF. In DNA, the CDR3 is TGTGCCAGCAGTCGGGACAGCCTAGAGGGGGAGACCCAGTACTTC.

The rearrangement links TRBV7-2 to TRBJ1-4, with D perhaps TRBD1 (5 bases). V lost 5 bases, J lost 5 bases, and 12 bases lay in between. In germline, CDR1 is SGHTA, CDR2 FQGNSA. CDR3 length: 14 residues. CDR3 sequence reads: CASSHRRDNEKLFF. CDR3 nucleotide sequence: TGTGCCAGCAGCCACCGACGGGACAATGAAAAACTGTTTTTT.

The rearrangement joins TRBV9 to TRBJ2-4, with D uncertain. Per the germline V gene, CDR1 is SGDLS and CDR2 is YYNGEE. This CDR3 spans 13 amino acids. Trimming took 4 bases from V and 7 from J, leaving 12 bases between them. CDR3 sequence: CASSPSVENIQYF. In nucleotides, the CDR3 is TGTGCCAGCAGCCCATCTGTCGAGAACATTCAGTACTTC.

This clone was picked up a small number of times. V is TRBV6-5 and J is TRBJ2-7; no firm D call. The V gene lost 0 bases and the J gene lost 6 bases, with 15 bases spanning the gap. Germline V gene sequence: CDR1 MNHEY, CDR2 SVGAGI. The CDR3 is 15 amino acids. The CDR3, as DNA: TGTGCCAGCAGTTACTCCCAAACCCGGTCTACCGAGCAGTACTTC. It encodes CASSYSQTRSTEQYF.

This clone was counted once. This chain connects TRBV9 to TRBJ2-1; D is unresolved. Germline values: CDR1 SGDLS, CDR2 YYNGEE. The germline V and J ends were trimmed by 0 bases and 6 bases, with 13 bases remaining between them. The CDR3 runs 15 residues. The CDR3 loop reads CASSVAARQINEQFF. The CDR3 DNA reads TGTGCCAGCAGCGTAGCTGCTCGGCAGATCAATGAGCAGTTCTTC.

This clone has only a few counts. The chain couples TRBV5-4 to TRBJ1-2; D gene uncertain. There are 14 residues in the CDR3. Trimming stripped 0 bases from V and 2 bases from J, with 8 bases between. Germline V gene data show CDR1 as SGHNT and CDR2 as YYREEE (reference sequence). CDR3 region: CASSLAQSNYGYTF. The CDR3 DNA follows: TGTGCCAGCAGCTTGGCCCAGAGCAACTATGGCTACACCTTC.

This clone has more than one count but fewer than ten. The J gene is TRBJ2-7, the V gene TRBV10-3, with D possibly being TRBD1 (5 bases). Looked up from germline, CDR1 is ENHRY and CDR2 is SYGVKD. The length of the CDR3 is 14 residues. V was shortened by 3 bases and J by 5 bases, with 14 bases between the two germline ends. The CDR3 loop reads CAISETRVPDEQYF. The CDR3 DNA reads TGTGCCATCAGTGAAACCAGGGTCCCCGACGAGCAGTACTTC.

The rearrangement links TRBV7-8 to TRBJ2-1, with D perhaps TRBD1 or TRBD2 (5 bases each). CDR1 SGHVS and CDR2 FQNEAQ come from the germline V gene. The ends were cut back, 5 bases at V and 0 bases at J, with 11 bases in the middle. The CDR3 contains 15 residues. The DNA for the CDR3 is TGTGCCAGCAGCCGGGGCCCTAGCTCCTACAATGAGCAGTTCTTC. Its protein is CASSRGPSSYNEQFF. Full variable domain (outside the CDR3, taken from reference TRBV7-8 and TRBJ2-1): GAGVSQSPRYKVAKRGQDVALRCDPISGHVSLFWYQQALGQGPEFLTYFQNEAQLDKSGLPSDRFFAERPEGSVSTLKIQRTQQEDSAVYLCASSRGPSSYNEQFFGPGTRLTVL.

In this sample, this clone is medium-sized. The chain combines TRBV7-9 with TRBJ2-4; D is undetermined. Deletions cut 3 bases from V and 8 bases from J, with 14 bases between. Germline V gives CDR1 SEHNR, CDR2 FQNEAQ (reference sequence). The CDR3 has 14 amino acids. The CDR3: CASSFESARDIQYF. For the CDR3, the DNA is TGTGCCAGCAGCTTTGAGAGCGCCCGGGACATTCAGTACTTC. The full variable domain, completed using reference TRBV7-9 and TRBJ2-4, is DTGVSQNPRHKITKRGQNVTFRCDPISEHNRLYWYRQTLGQGPEFLTYFQNEAQLEKSRLLSDRFSAERPKGSFSTLEIQRTEQGDSAMYLCASSFESARDIQYFGAGTRLSVL.

This chain links TRBV27 with TRBJ1-2; the D gene is possibly TRBD1 (6 bases). Germline-derived CDR1 and CDR2 are MNHEY and SMNVEV (reference sequence). The CDR3 totals 13 residues. V was cut by 3 bases and J by 7 bases, with 12 bases left in between. The CDR3 region is CASSLATGLGYTF. CDR3 DNA sequence: TGTGCCAGCAGTTTGGCCACAGGGCTTGGCTACACCTTC.

This sequence joins TRBV11-2 and TRBJ2-7; 13 bases are shared with TRBD2. Germline V lookup: CDR1 SGHAT, CDR2 FQNNGV. This CDR3 has 15 amino acids. V shed 5 bases and J 4 bases; nucleotides not matched to a gene: 5. CDR3 bases: TGTGCCAGCAGCAAACTAGCGGGAGGGACTTACGAGCAGTACTTC. Translating gives CASSKLAGGTYEQYF.

This clone showed up many times. The J gene is TRBJ2-7, the V gene TRBV7-9, with a possible D match to TRBD1 (6 bases). This CDR3 contains 16 residues. The V end lost 4 bases, the J end lost 0 bases, and 16 bases lay between the germline ends. Germline V gives CDR1 SEHNR, CDR2 FQNEAQ (reference sequence). The CDR3 reads CASSSSQGHSSYEQYF. In DNA, the CDR3 is TGTGCCAGCAGCTCCTCCCAGGGGCATAGCTCCTACGAGCAGTACTTC.

This chain uses TRBV6-5 with TRBJ2-1; tentative D call: TRBD2 (6 bases). The CDR3 is 15 amino acids. CDR1 is MNHEY and CDR2 is SVGAGI in the germline V gene. Trimming pared 4 bases from V and 9 bases from J, leaving 19 bases between. The CDR3 DNA reads as TGTGCCAGCAGTTCAGTACTAGCCCGGTCGGGTGAGCAGTTCTTC. Amino acids: CASSSVLARSGEQFF.

This chain uses TRBV9 with TRBJ1-2, with D possibly TRBD1 on 5 matching bases. Germline CDR1 is SGDLS and CDR2 is YYNGEE. V lost 3 bases to trimming and J lost 4 bases, with 13 bases between them. The CDR3 has 14 amino acids. CDR3 amino acids: CASSATGPVYGYTF. DNA of the CDR3: TGTGCCAGCAGCGCGACGGGACCCGTCTATGGCTACACCTTC.

V gene TRBV7-8 combines with J gene TRBJ1-6; tentatively, D is TRBD1 (6 bases). The CDR3 runs 15 residues. CDR1 SGHVS and CDR2 FQNEAQ come from the germline V gene. V was shortened by 1 base and J by 10 bases, with 14 bases between the two germline ends. DNA for the CDR3: TGTGCCAGCAGCTTAGGGCGGGCAGGGGAGTCACCCCTCCACTTT. Its protein product is CASSLGRAGESPLHF.

The CDR3 region has the DNA TGTGCCACCAGCAGGGCCTATAACACTGAAGCTTTCTTT. The encoded protein is CATSRAYNTEAFF. This rearrangement joins TRBV15 to TRBJ1-1; D is uncertain. Trimming removed 3 bases from V and 2 bases from J, with 7 bases in between. This CDR3 is built from 13 residues. Germline V gives CDR1 LNHNV, CDR2 YYDKDF (reference sequence).

The chain links TRBV28 to TRBJ2-5, with TRBD2 identical over 7 bases. This CDR3 region has 14 residues. Trimming took 2 bases from V and 5 from J; bases not matched to a gene: 5. Germline CDR1 MDHEN, CDR2 SYDVKM. CDR3 protein: CASSLRSGTETQYF. CDR3 sequence (DNA): TGTGCCAGCAGTTTAAGGAGCGGGACTGAGACCCAGTACTTC.